This T cell receptor beta chain appears in the sequencing data of a study of PD-1 blockade in classical Hodgkin lymphoma. Study details: Patients were administered nivolumab (3 mg/kg intravenously) every 2 weeks. Whole-study results and caveats: Baseline diversity resembling that of newly diagnosed patients was seen in complete responders.

As to this clone: The antigen is undetermined.

Germline values: CDR1 LNHDA, CDR2 SQIVND (reference sequence). The CDR3 length is 13 residues. Trimming pared 5 bases from V and 4 bases from J, leaving 9 bases between. There was relapse after autologous stem cell transplantation in every patient, and there was variation in brentuximab vedotin exposure. The study recorded best responses of complete response, partial response or progressive disease. Profiling relied on immunoSEQ multiplex PCR, and the TCRdb table lists in-frame clones only, not all of them. The sample yields tens of thousands of clones, about 92% seen once. The V gene is TRBV19, the J gene TRBJ2-1; D might be TRBD1 (5 bases). The receptor comes from a human donor with classical Hodgkin lymphoma. Material: peripheral blood mononuclear cells (PBMCs), obtained at baseline. As DNA, the CDR3 is TGTGCCAGTAGTGAGGCAGGGTACAATGAGCAGTTCTTC. Its protein is CASSEAGYNEQFF.